The 29 T cell receptor beta chains given below trace back to one sample, sequenced in a study of blood T cell repertoires in COVID-19. TCRdb keeps only in-frame clones here, not all; method: immunoSEQ multiplex PCR. The sample contains around 81,000 clones, almost 90% of which appear only once. Sequenced: peripheral blood. These receptors all come from a woman older than 75 with acute or convalescent COVID-19.

The chain carries TRBV18 and TRBJ1-1; D gene ambiguous. This CDR3 has 15 residues. Per germline, CDR1 KGHSH and CDR2 LQKENI. Trimming removed 3 bases at V and 2 bases at J, with 13 bases between. The DNA of the CDR3 is TGTGCCAGCTCACCGAGTTCGGGATACAACACTGAAGCTTTCTTT. It codes for CASSPSSGYNTEAFF.

The rearrangement links TRBV7-9 to TRBJ1-3, with a tentative D call TRBD1 (5 bases). CDR1 and CDR2 from the germline V gene are SEHNR and FQNEAQ (reference sequence). The CDR3 has 16 amino acids. The V end lost 5 bases, the J end lost 0 bases, and 14 bases lay between the germline ends. The CDR3 sequence is CASSRDRPGSGNTIYF. The CDR3 nucleotides are TGTGCCAGCAGCCGAGACAGACCTGGCTCTGGAAACACCATATATTTT.

J is TRBJ2-7 and V is TRBV6-5; D is unclear. CDR3 size: 13 residues. Germline V gene sequence: CDR1 MNHEY, CDR2 SVGAGI. V was cut by 6 bases and J by 3 bases, with 12 bases left in between. CDR3 protein: CASSPSYYYEQYF. The CDR3 region has the DNA TGTGCCAGCAGCCCCTCGTACTACTACGAGCAGTACTTC.

This chain links TRBV5-1 with TRBJ2-2, with 7 bases aligning to TRBD1. V shed 2 bases and J 2 bases; nucleotides not matched to a gene: 9. The CDR3 contains 17 residues. Germline lookup yields CDR1 SGHRS and CDR2 YFSETQ. CDR3 DNA sequence: TGCGCCAGCAGCTTTTTAAGCTGGGACAGAAACACCGGGGAGCTGTTTTTT. Translated, it gives CASSFLSWDRNTGELFF. The full variable domain, with the rest looked up from reference TRBV5-1 and TRBJ2-2, is KAGVTQTPRYLIKTRGQQVTLSCSPISGHRSVSWYQQTPGQGLQFLFEYFSETQRNKGNFPGRFSGRQFSNSRSEMNVSTLELGDSALYLCASSFLSWDRNTGELFFGEGSRLTVL.

CDR3 bases: TGTGCCAGTAGTATAGCAACAGGCGATCGAGGCTATGGCTACACCTTC. This sequence encodes CASSIATGDRGYGYTF. The V call is TRBV19, the J call TRBJ1-2; tentative D call: TRBD1 (5 bases). CDR3 length: 16 residues. Germline CDR1 LNHDA, CDR2 SQIVND (reference sequence). V was cut by 1 base and J by 4 bases, with 16 bases left in between.

The sample holds one count of this clone. V gene TRBV7-8 combines with J gene TRBJ2-5; 8 bases map to TRBD2. V was clipped by 6 bases and J by 3 bases; unmatched bases: 9. This CDR3 contains 15 residues. Germline CDR1 reads SGHVS; CDR2 reads FQNEAQ. CDR3 DNA sequence: TGTGCCAGCAGTATCGGGGCGGGAGGTAAAGAGACCCAGTACTTC. This codes for CASSIGAGGKETQYF.

The rearrangement uses TRBV12-3 or TRBV12-4 and TRBJ2-4; 7 positions match TRBD1. The CDR3 contains 12 residues. V dropped 10 bases and J dropped 6; count of bases not matched to a gene: 6. In DNA, the CDR3 is TGTGCCACAGGGGGACGGGCAAACATTCAGTACTTC. This encodes CATGGRANIQYF.

The J gene is TRBJ1-1, the V gene TRBV3-1 (or the pseudogene TRBV3-2); D not certain. Germline loops: CDR1 LGHDT, CDR2 YNNKEL (reference sequence). The CDR3 consists of 14 residues. Trimming cost V 0 bases and J 5 bases, with 10 bases left between them. The CDR3 DNA reads as TGTGCCAGCAGCCAAGATCTTTACAGTACTGAAGCTTTCTTT. This translates into CASSQDLYSTEAFF.

This chain connects TRBV19 to TRBJ2-7, with 9 bases fitting TRBD1. CDR3 length equals 15 residues. V shed 1 base, J shed 5 bases, and the junction held 6 bases outside the gene matches. Germline assignment: CDR1 LNHDA and CDR2 SQIVND (reference sequence). In DNA form, the CDR3 reads TGTGCCAGTAGTATAGGGACAGGGGTGGGAAACGAGCAGTACTTC. This gives the protein CASSIGTGVGNEQYF.

The gene calls are TRBV6-5 and TRBJ1-5; D remains unclear. The germline V gene encodes CDR1 MNHEY and CDR2 SVGAGI. This CDR3 region has 14 residues. Trimming left V 6 bases short and J 0 bases short, with 9 bases between. CDR3 sequence: CASSVTYSNQPQHF. DNA of the CDR3: TGTGCCAGCAGCGTGACATATAGCAATCAGCCCCAGCATTTT.

The chain links TRBV3-1 (or the pseudogene TRBV3-2) to TRBJ2-6; 8 bases are a match to TRBD2. Germline values: CDR1 LGHDT, CDR2 YNNKEL (reference sequence). The trim removed 3 bases at V and 4 bases at J, leaving 8 bases unmatched. CDR3 length equals 17 residues. CDR3 bases: TGTGCCAGCAGCCATGCGGGACGGACTAGCGGGGCCAACGTCCTGACTTTC. It translates to CASSHAGRTSGANVLTF.

The chain uses TRBV5-1 and TRBJ2-2, with a weak D call TRBD2 (6 bases). The ends were cut back, 3 bases at V and 4 bases at J, with 13 bases in the middle. This CDR3 is 15 amino acids long. The V gene's germline CDR1 is SGHRS and CDR2 YFSETQ. Here the CDR3 DNA reads TGCGCCAGCAGCTCGAGCTGGGACTTCACCGGGGAGCTGTTTTTT. Translation: CASSSSWDFTGELFF.

The chain uses TRBV9 and TRBJ2-1; TRBD2 matches at 13 bases. This CDR3 is 15 amino acids long. Looked up from germline, CDR1 is SGDLS and CDR2 is YYNGEE. The ends lost 3 bases at V and 7 bases at J; junction bases unmatched: 4. Here the CDR3 reads CASSAGLAGVNEQFF. For the CDR3, the DNA is TGTGCCAGCAGCGCTGGACTAGCGGGGGTAAATGAGCAGTTCTTC.

V usage is TRBV9 and J usage is TRBJ2-5, with D maybe TRBD2 (5 bases). The CDR3 covers 14 residues. The V gene's germline CDR1 is SGDLS and CDR2 YYNGEE. V was shortened by 5 bases and J by 5 bases, with 16 bases between the two germline ends. The CDR3 DNA reads as TGTGCCAGCAGTTACGGGGTGGGTTTGGAGACCCAGTACTTC. Translation gives CASSYGVGLETQYF.

V and J are TRBV5-1 and TRBJ1-4; 8 bases are shared with TRBD1. With 4 bases clipped from V and 3 bases from J, the junction kept 5 bases outside the gene matches. Germline V gene lookup returns CDR1 SGHRS and CDR2 YFSETQ. The CDR3 contains 15 residues. This chain's CDR3 is CASSLRTGPNEKLFF. DNA of the CDR3: TGCGCCAGCAGCCTTCGGACAGGGCCTAATGAAAAACTGTTTTTT.

The V and J genes are TRBV6-5 and TRBJ2-7; the match to TRBD1 covers 7 bases. Germline CDR1 is MNHEY and CDR2 is SVGAGI. The junction had 2 bases not matched to a gene; V was cut back by 6 bases and J by 6 bases. The CDR3 runs to 11 residues. The CDR3 loop reads CASSTGVEQYF. The CDR3 DNA sequence: TGTGCCAGCAGCACAGGGGTCGAGCAGTACTTC.

This clone was seen only a few times. The V call is TRBV7-3, the J call TRBJ2-1; a weak D match, TRBD2 (6 bases). Germline V gene sequence: CDR1 SGHTA, CDR2 FQGTGA. Trimming pared 5 bases from V and 3 bases from J, leaving 11 bases between. This CDR3 is 14 amino acids long. CDR3 sequence: CASSPRRDYNEQFF. The CDR3 DNA follows: TGTGCCAGCAGCCCCCGGAGGGACTACAATGAGCAGTTCTTC.

The J gene is TRBJ1-5, the V gene TRBV7-2, with D uncertain. V lost 1 base and J lost 3, with 16 bases in between. Germline CDR1 and CDR2: SGHTA and FQGNSA. The CDR3 loop spans 17 amino acids. The chain's CDR3 is CASSLGDWRDYNQPQHF. In DNA, the CDR3 is TGTGCCAGCAGCTTAGGGGATTGGAGAGACTACAATCAGCCCCAGCATTTT.

This clone was observed a single time. The chain recombines TRBV7-2 with TRBJ1-5; TRBD1 is a possible D gene (6 bases). V was trimmed by 4 bases and J by 5 bases, leaving 15 bases between them. CDR1 SGHTA and CDR2 FQGNSA come from the germline V gene. The CDR3 loop spans 15 amino acids. This chain's CDR3 is CASSSIGGRHQPQHF. DNA of the CDR3: TGTGCCAGCAGCTCAATCGGGGGGCGGCATCAGCCCCAGCATTTT.

The chain has TRBV29-1 and TRBJ1-3; D unclear. The CDR3 consists of 15 residues. The V end was cut by 1 base, the J end by 0 bases, with 10 bases between. CDR1 is SQVTM, CDR2 ANQGSEA, per germline. The CDR3 coding sequence is TGCAGCGTTGAAGCCCCGACACGCTCTGGAAACACCATATATTTT. Translating gives CSVEAPTRSGNTIYF.

The chain uses TRBV7-2 and TRBJ2-1; D is possibly TRBD2 (5 bases). Germline CDR1 reads SGHTA; CDR2 reads FQGNSA. Trimming took off 1 base at V and 6 bases at J, with 10 bases between the two ends. There are 14 residues in the CDR3. DNA for the CDR3: TGTGCCAGCAGCTTAGGCAACGGGGTCAATGAGCAGTTCTTC. Translation: CASSLGNGVNEQFF.

This chain connects TRBV5-1 to TRBJ1-6; D perhaps matches TRBD1 (5 bases). V was pared by 4 bases and J by 7 bases, with 12 bases between. Germline CDR1 reads SGHRS; CDR2 reads YFSETQ. The CDR3 totals 14 residues. CDR3: CASSRAGINSPLHF. The CDR3, as DNA: TGCGCCAGCAGCCGGGCAGGGATAAATTCACCCCTCCACTTT.

The chain has TRBV19 and TRBJ2-3; D possibly corresponds to TRBD2 (6 bases). CDR1 is LNHDA, CDR2 SQIVND, per germline (reference sequence). The CDR3 extends over 16 amino acids. The germline V and J ends were trimmed by 4 bases and 1 base, with 15 bases remaining between them. This chain's CDR3 is CASSTGLIPGTDTQYF. CDR3 DNA sequence: TGTGCCAGTAGTACGGGACTGATCCCTGGCACAGATACGCAGTATTTT.

The V call is TRBV29-1, the J call TRBJ2-3; 8 bases line up with TRBD2. V shed 0 bases and J 5 bases; nucleotides not matched to a gene: 1. The CDR3 runs to 13 residues. Germline lookup yields CDR1 SQVTM and CDR2 ANQGSEA. The DNA of the CDR3 is TGCAGCGTTGAAGACAGCGGGAGAGATACGCAGTATTTT. Translation: CSVEDSGRDTQYF.

The chain links TRBV23-1 to TRBJ2-1, with 11 bases lining up with TRBD2. TRBV23-1 falls under the ORF class, with uncertain function. CDR3 length: 19 amino acids. With V trimmed by 5 bases and J by 0 bases, 12 bases remained unmatched. The CDR3 DNA sequence: TGCGCCAGCAGTTGGACAGGAAGGGGACTAGCGGTCTCCTACAATGAGCAGTTCTTC. Amino acid sequence: CASSWTGRGLAVSYNEQFF.

This chain uses TRBV29-1 with TRBJ2-1, with D possibly TRBD1 on 5 matching bases. The CDR3 runs to 14 residues. Germline V lookup: CDR1 SQVTM, CDR2 ANQGSEA. Trimming removed 8 bases at V and 0 bases at J, with 14 bases between. The CDR3 region is CSTLTGSSYNEQFF. CDR3 sequence (DNA): TGCAGCACCCTTACAGGCAGCTCCTACAATGAGCAGTTCTTC.

This chain joins TRBV7-2 and TRBJ1-2, with D perhaps TRBD1 (5 bases). Germline V lookup: CDR1 SGHTA, CDR2 FQGNSA. V dropped 2 bases and J dropped 8 bases, with 18 bases sitting between them. The length of the CDR3 is 15 residues. CDR3 nucleotide sequence: TGTGCCAGCAGCTTAAGGGAATCAGGGCTAAGGGGCTACACCTTC. This encodes CASSLRESGLRGYTF.

The gene calls are TRBV7-2 and TRBJ2-7; 11 nucleotides line up with TRBD2. From germline, CDR1 is SGHTA and CDR2 FQGNSA. The CDR3 loop spans 13 amino acids. V was pared by 6 bases and J by 3 bases, with 1 base of the junction left unmatched. CDR3 nucleotide sequence: TGTGCCAGCAGACTAGCGGGAGTCTACGAGCAGTACTTC. This sequence encodes CASRLAGVYEQYF.

This chain links TRBV7-6 with TRBJ2-2, with D perhaps matching TRBD2 (7 bases). The germline V gene has CDR1 SGHVS and CDR2 FNYEAQ. This CDR3 has 15 amino acids. The V end was cut by 5 bases, the J end by 7 bases, with 17 bases between. CDR3 nucleotide sequence: TGTGCCAGCAGCCAAACGGGGGGCTCGGGCGGGGAGCTGTTTTTT. Residues: CASSQTGGSGGELFF.